These 21 T cell receptor beta chains were all obtained from the same sample, sequenced in a study of tumor-infiltrating lymphocytes in primary liver carcinoma. Reverse transcription of approximately 500 ng total RNA with a constant-region primer produced TCR beta cDNA. Construction of TCR beta libraries relied on three successive nested multiplex PCR rounds employing slightly modified ARM-PCR. It was with TRBV1-TRBV30 forward primers and a C-beta reverse primer that the first two PCR rounds were run, at roughly 10 cycles each. MiXCR, run by TCRdb on the multiplex PCR reads, gives a single entry per CDR3 protein. The table shows about 78,000 distinct CDR3 sequences, with roughly two thirds occurring only once. Investigators took RNA and DNA out together from 20-30 mg of unsorted bulk tissue. The sequenced sample consisted of liver tumor tissue from sampling region 4. Subset denoted: tumor region T4, right-lateral pole. Receptors originate from a man aged 35-49 years with primary liver carcinoma and hepatitis B virus infection.

The chain combines TRBV10-3 with TRBJ2-2; D tentatively reads TRBD1 or TRBD2 (5 bases each). CDR3 length: 14 residues. In germline, CDR1 is ENHRY, CDR2 SYGVKD. Trimming took 6 bases from V and 6 from J, leaving 14 bases between them. CDR3 sequence reads: CAISILRGPGELFF. CDR3 bases: TGTGCCATCAGCATACTGAGGGGCCCCGGGGAGCTGTTTTTT.

This clonotype was counted at least ten times. The chain is built from TRBV10-3 and TRBJ2-3, with TRBD1 matching over 7 bases. From germline, CDR1 is ENHRY and CDR2 SYGVKD. The junction had 5 bases not matched to a gene; V was cut back by 0 bases and J by 2 bases. This CDR3 has 16 residues. The CDR3 DNA reads as TGTGCCATCAGTGAGTCTACAGGGGTTCCCACAGATACGCAGTATTTT. Translated: CAISESTGVPTDTQYF.

This clonotype has ten or more counts. The chain is built from TRBV28 and TRBJ2-7, with D tentatively TRBD2 (5 bases). Trimming pared 5 bases from V and 7 bases from J, leaving 12 bases between. Germline V gene sequence: CDR1 MDHEN, CDR2 SYDVKM. The CDR3 extends over 12 amino acids. In DNA form, the CDR3 reads TGTGCCAGCAGTCGCCTAGAGGGTGAGCAGTACTTC. Amino acids: CASSRLEGEQYF.

This clonotype is medium-sized. This chain uses TRBV6-6 with TRBJ2-7, with TRBD2 identical over 10 bases. Per the germline V gene, CDR1 is MNHNY and CDR2 is SVGAGI (reference sequence). This CDR3 is built from 15 residues. Trimming cost V 2 bases and J 4 bases; bases outside gene matches: 5. The CDR3 coding sequence is TGTGCCAGCAGTTACGGGGCTAGCGGGAGATACGAGCAGTACTTC. This encodes CASSYGASGRYEQYF.

This clonotype was counted at least ten times. The CDR3 DNA reads as TGTGCCAGCAGTGGGAGCACAGATACGCAGTATTTT. It encodes CASSGSTDTQYF. The chain joins TRBV2 to TRBJ2-3; D call uncertain. Germline V CDR1 and CDR2: SNHLY, FYNNEI. This CDR3 spans 12 amino acids. V lost 4 bases and J 0 bases, leaving 2 bases between the germline ends.

This clonotype appeared once. A junction end diverges from the germline sequence, so it may reflect a read error. The chain employs TRBV29-1 and TRBJ1-3, with D unclear. This CDR3 region has 12 residues. The germline V gene encodes CDR1 SQVTM and CDR2 ANQGSEA. CDR3 protein: CSVGDSGSTIYF. The CDR3 DNA reads TGCAGCGTTGGAGATTCTGGAAGCACCATATATTTT.

V usage is TRBV5-1 and J usage is TRBJ2-3; a weak D match, TRBD2 (6 bases). V lost 3 bases and J lost 6, with 17 bases in between. CDR3 length: 15 residues. In germline, CDR1 is SGHRS, CDR2 YFSETQ. The CDR3, as DNA: TGCGCCAGCAGCTCGGGGGATAGCTTCGGGGATACGCAGTATTTT. This encodes CASSSGDSFGDTQYF.

With respect to this clonotype: Sequence at one end of the junction differs from germline and may be a read error. CDR3 sequence: CASSGPPRPYEQCF. CDR3 nucleotides: TGTGCCAGCAGTGGCCCTCCACGGCCCTACGAGCAGTGCTTC. The gene calls are TRBV12-3 or TRBV12-4 and TRBJ2-7; D not certain. The CDR3 spans 14 residues.

About this clonotype: At one boundary the junction diverges from the germline segment, which might be a read error. In DNA form, the CDR3 reads TGTGCCATCGGTGAGTCGAGGTTGAAAGATGCGCAGTATTTT. This sequence encodes CAIGESRLKDAQYF. This chain uses TRBV10-3 with TRBJ2-3; D not certain. Germline CDR1 and CDR2: ENHRY and SYGVKD. The CDR3 extends over 14 amino acids.

About this clonotype itself: A junction boundary mismatches the germline segment, possibly from a read error. The chain uses TRBV6-1 and TRBJ2-7, with TRBD2 as a possible D gene (6 bases). The CDR3 runs to 14 residues. Germline V CDR1 and CDR2: MNHNS, SASEGT. The CDR3 loop reads CASTETGDISEQYF. As DNA, the CDR3 is TGTGCCAGCACTGAAACGGGAGACATTTCCGAGCAGTACTTC.

Remarks on this clonotype: The junction departs from the called germline gene at one end, perhaps through a read error. The chain employs TRBV29-1 and TRBJ2-7; D is unclear. Germline loops: CDR1 SQVTM, CDR2 ANQGSEA. This CDR3 region has 11 residues. CDR3 coding DNA: TGTAGCTTCTCCATCTCCTACGAACAGTACTTC. Amino acids: CSFSISYEQYF.

Comment on this clonotype: One end of the junction does not line up with germline, which may come from a read error. CDR3 region: CVSSLERAPVSYNEQFF. CDR3 sequence (DNA): TGTGTCAGCAGCTTGGAGCGGGCGCCGGTATCCTACAATGAGCAGTTCTTC. The V call is TRBV5-6, the J call TRBJ2-1; D is perhaps TRBD2 (6 bases). This CDR3 is built from 17 residues. In germline, CDR1 is SGHDT, CDR2 YYEEEE. The full variable domain, in which reference TRBV5-6 and TRBJ2-1 provide the parts outside the CDR3, is DAGVTQSPTHLIKTRGQQVTLRCSPKSGHDTVSWYQQALGQGPQFIFQYYEEEERQRGNFPDRFSGHQFPNYSSELNVNALLLGDSALYLCVSSLERAPVSYNEQFFGPGTRLTVL.

A remark on this clonotype: This may stem from a read error, because a much larger clone lies one nucleotide away. The V call is TRBV28, the J call TRBJ2-1; the D gene is possibly TRBD2 (5 bases). CDR3 length: 11 residues. V was cut by 2 bases and J by 14 bases, with 10 bases left in between. Germline V lookup: CDR1 MDHEN, CDR2 SYDVKM. The chain's CDR3 is CASSLRLKKFF. CDR3 nucleotides: TGTGCCAGCAGTTTAAGACTAAAAAAGTTCTTC.

Notes on this clonotype: Because the CDR3 is missing its conserved closing phenylalanine or tryptophan, this is likely a read error. The chain has TRBV28 and TRBJ2-6; D is unclear. Trimming removed 7 bases from V and 0 bases from J, with 7 bases in between. Germline V gives CDR1 MDHEN, CDR2 SYDVKM. This CDR3 contains 14 residues. Here the CDR3 DNA reads TGTGCCAGCAACTGGGGCTCTGGGGCCAACGTCCTGACTTTA. This translates into CASNWGSGANVLTL.

As for this clonotype: Because the CDR3 is missing its conserved closing phenylalanine or tryptophan, this is likely a read error. The J gene is TRBJ1-5, the V gene TRBV11-2; D call uncertain. Germline CDR1 SGHAT, CDR2 FQNNGV. CDR3 length equals 16 residues. Here the CDR3 DNA reads TGCGCCAGCAGCCAAAGCATTAATCCGGGTGGCCAGCCCCAGCATCTT. This sequence encodes CASSQSINPGGQPQHL.

Notes on this clonotype: This likely comes from a read error, as the CDR3 has no conserved phenylalanine or tryptophan at its end. For the CDR3, the DNA is TGTGCCAGCAGCGTCTCCAGAGGGGGATTTATCACTGGGGAGCTGTTTTCT. It is translated as CASSVSRGGFITGELFS. V and J are TRBV7-8 and TRBJ2-2; D might be TRBD1 (6 bases). This CDR3 has 17 amino acids. V was trimmed by 5 bases and J by 8 bases, leaving 24 bases between them. CDR1 and CDR2 from the germline V gene are SGHVS and FQNEAQ.

This clonotype came up a few times. A read error may explain this, as a much larger clone is one base away. This chain uses TRBV11-2 with TRBJ2-3; 7 bases match TRBD2. Germline V gives CDR1 SGHAT, CDR2 FQNNGV. This CDR3 is built from 19 residues. This CDR3 is CANRTPRGGRPTSTDTRYF. CDR3 nucleotides: TGTGCCAACAGGACTCCTCGAGGCGGGAGACCTACTAGCACAGATACGCGGTATTTT.

Points on this clonotype: Mismatch with germline at one junction end may stem from a read error. The rearrangement joins TRBV6-1 to TRBJ2-3; 7 positions match TRBD2. CDR1 is MNHNS, CDR2 SASEGT, per germline. The CDR3 is made up of 16 amino acids. The CDR3 DNA follows: TGTGTCAGCAGTCAATTAGCGGGTTTAACCACAGAAACGCAATATTTT. Residues: CVSSQLAGLTTETQYF.

V and J are TRBV28 and TRBJ2-1; D gene uncertain. The CDR3 is 16 residues long. From germline, CDR1 is MDHEN and CDR2 SYDVKM. As DNA, the CDR3 is TGTCTCAGCAGTACTCAGTACAGACACTCCTACAATGAGCAGTTCTTC. It codes for CLSSTQYRHSYNEQFF.

The V call is TRBV5-1, the J call TRBJ2-7, with D unresolved. Germline loops: CDR1 SGHRS, CDR2 YFSETQ. V gave up 0 bases and J gave up 9 bases, with 19 bases separating them. The CDR3 is 15 residues long. Here the CDR3 reads CASSLARTAFLGQYF. CDR3 coding DNA: TGCGCCAGCAGCTTGGCTAGGACGGCCTTCTTAGGGCAGTACTTC.

This clonotype was counted between two and nine times. Germline is not matched at one junction end, which may reflect a read error. This chain joins TRBV2 and TRBJ2-3; unclear D gene. The CDR3 has 14 residues. Germline V CDR1 and CDR2: SNHLY, FYNNEI. The CDR3 spells CTSKAPASTDTQYF. The CDR3 DNA follows: TGTACCAGCAAGGCCCCGGCAAGCACAGATACGCAGTATTTT.